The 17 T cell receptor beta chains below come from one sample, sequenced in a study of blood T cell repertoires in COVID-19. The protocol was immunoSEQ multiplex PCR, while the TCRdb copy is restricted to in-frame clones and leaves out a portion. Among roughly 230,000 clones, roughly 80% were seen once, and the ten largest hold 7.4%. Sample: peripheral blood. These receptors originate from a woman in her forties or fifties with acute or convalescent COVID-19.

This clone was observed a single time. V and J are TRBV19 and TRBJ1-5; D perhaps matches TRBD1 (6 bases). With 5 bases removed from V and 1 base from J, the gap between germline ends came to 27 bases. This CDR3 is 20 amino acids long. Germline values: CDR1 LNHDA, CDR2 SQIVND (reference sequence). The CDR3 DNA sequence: TGTGCCAGTAGTGAACTCCCTTACACACAGGGTTTCGACAGCAATCAGCCCCAGCATTTT. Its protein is CASSELPYTQGFDSNQPQHF.

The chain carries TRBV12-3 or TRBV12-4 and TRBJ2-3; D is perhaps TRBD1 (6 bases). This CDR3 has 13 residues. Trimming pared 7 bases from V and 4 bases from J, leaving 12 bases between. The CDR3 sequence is CASKDGGADTQYF. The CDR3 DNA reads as TGTGCCAGCAAGGATGGGGGCGCAGATACGCAGTATTTT.

CDR3 in amino acids: CASNLAGGNTGELFF. The CDR3 coding sequence is TGTGCCAGCAACCTAGCGGGAGGGAACACCGGGGAGCTGTTTTTT. The chain has TRBV19 and TRBJ2-2; TRBD2 matches at 11 bases. Unmatched junction bases numbered 4, after V lost 9 bases and J lost 1 base. Looked up from germline, CDR1 is LNHDA and CDR2 is SQIVND (reference sequence). CDR3 length equals 15 residues.

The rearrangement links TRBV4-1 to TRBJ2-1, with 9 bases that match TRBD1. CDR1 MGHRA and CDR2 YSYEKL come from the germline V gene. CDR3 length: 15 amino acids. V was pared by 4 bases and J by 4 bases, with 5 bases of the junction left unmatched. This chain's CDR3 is CASSLRDRDYNEQFF. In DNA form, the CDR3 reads TGCGCCAGCAGCCTCCGGGACAGGGATTACAATGAGCAGTTCTTC.

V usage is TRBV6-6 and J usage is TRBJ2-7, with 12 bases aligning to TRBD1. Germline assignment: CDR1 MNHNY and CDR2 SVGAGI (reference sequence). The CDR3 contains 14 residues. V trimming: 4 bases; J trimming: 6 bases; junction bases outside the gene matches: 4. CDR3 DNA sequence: TGTGCCAGCAGTTCCCGGGGACAGGGGGCCGAGCAGTACTTC. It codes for CASSSRGQGAEQYF.

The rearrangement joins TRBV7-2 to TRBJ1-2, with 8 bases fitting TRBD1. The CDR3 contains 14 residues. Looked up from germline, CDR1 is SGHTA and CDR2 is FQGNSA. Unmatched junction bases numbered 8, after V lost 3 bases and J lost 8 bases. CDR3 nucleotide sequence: TGTGCCAGCAGCTTGGGGGGACAGGTGGGCGGCTACACCTTC. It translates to CASSLGGQVGGYTF.

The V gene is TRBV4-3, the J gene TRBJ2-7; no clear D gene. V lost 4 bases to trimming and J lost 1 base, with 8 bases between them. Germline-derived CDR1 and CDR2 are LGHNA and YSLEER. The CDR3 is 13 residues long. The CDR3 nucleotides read TGCGCCAGCAGCCCAGACATTTCCTACGAGCAGTACTTC. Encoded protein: CASSPDISYEQYF.

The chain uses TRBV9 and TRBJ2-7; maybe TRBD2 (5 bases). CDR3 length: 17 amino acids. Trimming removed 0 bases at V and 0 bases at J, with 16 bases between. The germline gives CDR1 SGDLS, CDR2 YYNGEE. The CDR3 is CASSVGGGLSSSYEQYF. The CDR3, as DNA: TGTGCCAGCAGCGTAGGAGGAGGACTCTCAAGCTCCTACGAGCAGTACTTC.

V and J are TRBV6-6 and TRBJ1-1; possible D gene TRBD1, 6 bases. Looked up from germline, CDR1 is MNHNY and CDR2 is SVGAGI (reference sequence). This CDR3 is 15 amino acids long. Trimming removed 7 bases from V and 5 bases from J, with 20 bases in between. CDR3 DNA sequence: TGTGCCAGCACCTTACCTGTGACCCAGGGGACTGAAGCTTTCTTT. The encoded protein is CASTLPVTQGTEAFF.

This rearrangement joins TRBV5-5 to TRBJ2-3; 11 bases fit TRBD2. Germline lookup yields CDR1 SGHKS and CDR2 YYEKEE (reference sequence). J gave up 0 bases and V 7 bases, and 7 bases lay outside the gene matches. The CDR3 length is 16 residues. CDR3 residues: CASAAGTSGSTDTQYF. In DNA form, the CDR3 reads TGTGCCAGCGCGGCCGGGACTAGCGGTAGCACAGATACGCAGTATTTT.

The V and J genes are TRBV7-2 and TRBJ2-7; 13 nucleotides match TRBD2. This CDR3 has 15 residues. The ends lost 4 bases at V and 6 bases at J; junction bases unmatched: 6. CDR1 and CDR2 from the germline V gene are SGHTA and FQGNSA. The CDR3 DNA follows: TGTGCCAGCAGCTCGTCCGGGACTAGCGGGATCGAGCAGTACTTC. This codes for CASSSSGTSGIEQYF.

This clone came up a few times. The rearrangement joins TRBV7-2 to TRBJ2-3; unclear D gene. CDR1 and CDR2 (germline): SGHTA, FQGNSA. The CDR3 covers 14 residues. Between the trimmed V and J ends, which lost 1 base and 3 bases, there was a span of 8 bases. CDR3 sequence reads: CASSLVGLTDTQYF. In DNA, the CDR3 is TGTGCCAGCAGCTTAGTGGGCTTAACAGATACGCAGTATTTT.

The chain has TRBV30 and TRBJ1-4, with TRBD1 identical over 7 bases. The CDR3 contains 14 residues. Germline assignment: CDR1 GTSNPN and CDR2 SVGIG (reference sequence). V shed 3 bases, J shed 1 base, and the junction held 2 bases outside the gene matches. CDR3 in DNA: TGTGCCTGGAGGCGACAGGGAACTAATGAAAAACTGTTTTTT. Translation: CAWRRQGTNEKLFF. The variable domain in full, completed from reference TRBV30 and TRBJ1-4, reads SQTIHQWPATLVQPVGSPLSLECTVEGTSNPNLYWYRQAAGRGLQLLFYSVGIGQISSEVPQNLSASRPQDRQFILSSKKLLLSDSGFYLCAWRRQGTNEKLFFGSGTQLSVL.

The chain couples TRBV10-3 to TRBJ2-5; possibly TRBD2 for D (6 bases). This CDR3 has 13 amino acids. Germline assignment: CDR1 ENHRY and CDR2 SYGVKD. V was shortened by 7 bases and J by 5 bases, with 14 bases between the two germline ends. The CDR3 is CAINKGREETQYF. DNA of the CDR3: TGTGCCATCAATAAAGGCCGGGAGGAGACCCAGTACTTC.

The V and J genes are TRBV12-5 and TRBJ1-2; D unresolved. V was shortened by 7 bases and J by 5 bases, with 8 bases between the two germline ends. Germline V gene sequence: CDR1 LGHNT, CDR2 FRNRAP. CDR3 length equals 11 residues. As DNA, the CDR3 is TGTGCTAGTGCAAAGGAGTATGGCTACACCTTC. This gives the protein CASAKEYGYTF.

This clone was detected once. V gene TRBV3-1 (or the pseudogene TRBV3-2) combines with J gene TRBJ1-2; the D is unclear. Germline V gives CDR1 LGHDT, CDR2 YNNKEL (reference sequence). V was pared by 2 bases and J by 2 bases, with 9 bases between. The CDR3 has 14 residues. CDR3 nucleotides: TGTGCCAGCAGCCAATTCACCCAGAACTATGGCTACACCTTC. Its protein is CASSQFTQNYGYTF.

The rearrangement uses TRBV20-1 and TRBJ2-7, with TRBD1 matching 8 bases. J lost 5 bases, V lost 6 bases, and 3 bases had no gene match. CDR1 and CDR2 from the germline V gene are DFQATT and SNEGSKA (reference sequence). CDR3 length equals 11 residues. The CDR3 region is CSARTGNEQYF. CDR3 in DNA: TGCAGTGCAAGGACAGGGAACGAGCAGTACTTC.